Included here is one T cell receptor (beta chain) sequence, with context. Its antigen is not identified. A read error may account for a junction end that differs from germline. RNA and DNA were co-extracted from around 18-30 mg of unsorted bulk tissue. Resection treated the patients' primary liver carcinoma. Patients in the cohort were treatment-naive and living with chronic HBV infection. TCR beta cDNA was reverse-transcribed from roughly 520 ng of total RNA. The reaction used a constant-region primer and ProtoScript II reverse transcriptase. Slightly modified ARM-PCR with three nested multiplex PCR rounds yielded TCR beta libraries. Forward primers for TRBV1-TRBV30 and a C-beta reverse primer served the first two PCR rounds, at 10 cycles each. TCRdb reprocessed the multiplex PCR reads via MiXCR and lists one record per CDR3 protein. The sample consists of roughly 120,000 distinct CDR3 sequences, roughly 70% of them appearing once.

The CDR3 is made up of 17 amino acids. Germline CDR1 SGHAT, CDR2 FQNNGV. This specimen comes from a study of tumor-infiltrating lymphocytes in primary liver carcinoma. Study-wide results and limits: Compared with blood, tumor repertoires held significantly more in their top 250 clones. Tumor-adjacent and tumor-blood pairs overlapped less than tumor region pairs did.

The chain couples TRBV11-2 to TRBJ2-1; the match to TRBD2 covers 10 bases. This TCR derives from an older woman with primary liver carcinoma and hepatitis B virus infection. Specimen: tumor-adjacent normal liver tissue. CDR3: CASSLWLAGVGYNEHFF. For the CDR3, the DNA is TGTGCCAGCAGCTTATGGCTAGCGGGAGTGGGCTACAATGAGCACTTCTTC.